These 25 T cell receptor beta chains came from one sample sequenced in a study of blood T cells in healthy people across ages. The second PCR ran about 7 to 12 cycles with a sample-barcoded 5' primer and J-beta primers. TCRdb ran MiXCR on the 5' RACE reads and lists one entry per CDR3 protein. The sample has approximately 730,000 distinct CDR3 sequences, roughly 50% seen once. Sequencing was carried out using blood. These TCRs come from a man aged 80 or over in good health.

This clonotype was seen a handful of times. The chain joins TRBV29-1 to TRBJ2-3; 8 bases fit TRBD2. This CDR3 comprises 15 residues. Looked up from germline, CDR1 is SQVTM and CDR2 is ANQGSEA. The junction had 8 bases not matched to a gene; V was cut back by 4 bases and J by 2 bases. Written as DNA, the CDR3 is TGCAGCGTTGTATGGAGCGGGGGCCCCACAGATACGCAGTATTTT. This encodes CSVVWSGGPTDTQYF.

This clonotype was recorded many times. This chain uses TRBV29-1 with TRBJ2-7, with D maybe TRBD1 (6 bases). Germline assignment: CDR1 SQVTM and CDR2 ANQGSEA. CDR3 length equals 13 residues. Trimming removed 5 bases from V and 0 bases from J, with 11 bases in between. The CDR3 here is CSVSTGRSYEQYF. The CDR3 nucleotides are TGCAGCGTTTCAACAGGGCGCTCCTACGAGCAGTACTTC.

This clonotype has only one observation. As DNA, the CDR3 is TGTGCCAGCAGTCCCCCGATAGCGGGAGGGGGCATTCAGTACTTC. Protein product: CASSPPIAGGGIQYF. The V and J genes are TRBV28 and TRBJ2-5; the match to TRBD2 covers 11 bases. Near its end, the DNA agrees better with TRBJ2-4, so the J call may be wrong. The CDR3 is 15 amino acids. CDR1 and CDR2 from the germline V gene are MDHEN and SYDVKM.

This clonotype has a handful of counts. This chain uses TRBV18 with TRBJ1-5, with D tentatively TRBD1 (5 bases). Germline CDR1 and CDR2: KGHSH and LQKENI. The CDR3 has 14 residues. V was pared by 6 bases and J by 11 bases, with 20 bases between. CDR3 protein: CASSPQSQGKAQHF. The CDR3 region has the DNA TGTGCCAGCTCGCCCCAATCGCAGGGAAAGGCCCAGCATTTT.

The V gene is TRBV6-2 or TRBV6-3, the J gene TRBJ2-7, with 8 bases lining up with TRBD1. CDR3 length: 16 residues. Trimming removed 8 bases from V and 9 bases from J; junction bases left unmatched: 21. The germline CDR1 and CDR2 sequences are MNHEY and SVGEGT. CDR3 region: CASARRGPSAGSVQYF. The CDR3 coding sequence is TGTGCCAGCGCCCGCAGGGGGCCCTCGGCTGGTTCCGTGCAGTACTTC.

In its sample, this clonotype was seen a few times. The genes are TRBV28 and TRBJ2-7, with D uncertain. The CDR3 runs to 11 residues. Germline V gene data show CDR1 as MDHEN and CDR2 as SYDVKM. The germline V and J ends were trimmed by 10 bases and 3 bases, with 10 bases remaining between them. This CDR3 reads CATGSFYEQYF. CDR3 sequence (DNA): TGTGCCACCGGTTCCTTCTACGAGCAGTACTTC.

The V and J genes are TRBV5-5 and TRBJ1-1; 7 bases match TRBD1. The CDR3 length is 13 residues. V trimming: 6 bases; J trimming: 5 bases; junction bases outside the gene matches: 7. Germline assignment: CDR1 SGHKS and CDR2 YYEKEE (reference sequence). The CDR3 reads CASNRQGQTEAFF. DNA for the CDR3: TGTGCCAGCAACCGACAGGGACAAACTGAAGCTTTCTTT.

This clonotype was counted between two and nine times. This chain links TRBV20-1 with TRBJ2-4, with D perhaps given as TRBD1 or TRBD2 (5 bases each). Trimming cost V 6 bases and J 12 bases, with 18 bases left between them. CDR1 and CDR2 from the germline V gene are DFQATT and SNEGSKA (reference sequence). The CDR3 length is 12 residues. The CDR3 bases are TGCAGTGCAAACGTCCGGGACCCGACTCAGTACTTC. Translation: CSANVRDPTQYF.

In its sample, this clonotype was seen a few times. V gene TRBV6-5 combines with J gene TRBJ2-2; TRBD1 is a possible D gene (5 bases). The length of the CDR3 is 15 residues. Deletions cut 4 bases from V and 3 bases from J, with 12 bases between. The germline gives CDR1 MNHEY, CDR2 SVGAGI. The CDR3 DNA reads as TGTGCCAGCAGTTTGGGGCAGACCTACACCGGGGAGCTGTTTTTT. This gives the protein CASSLGQTYTGELFF.

The rearrangement uses TRBV27 and TRBJ2-4; 7 positions agree with TRBD1. The J call may be mistaken, given a closer DNA end match to TRBJ2-7. This CDR3 comprises 16 residues. CDR1 and CDR2 from the germline V gene are MNHEY and SMNVEV (reference sequence). CDR3 sequence: CASSFSQGVLSYEQYF. The CDR3 bases are TGTGCCAGCAGTTTCAGCCAGGGGGTCCTCTCCTACGAGCAGTACTTC.

This rearrangement joins TRBV11-2 to TRBJ2-7; no clear D. The V end lost 3 bases, the J end lost 9 bases, and 15 bases lay between the germline ends. From germline, CDR1 is SGHAT and CDR2 FQNNGV. The CDR3 has 13 amino acids. CDR3 sequence: CASSFSGIGTQYF. The CDR3 nucleotides are TGTGCCAGCAGCTTTAGTGGGATTGGTACGCAGTACTTC.

The chain is built from TRBV12-3 or TRBV12-4 and TRBJ2-2; D not certain. The V and J ends lost 6 bases and 1 base respectively, with 12 bases between them. The CDR3 has 15 residues. In DNA, the CDR3 is TGTGCCAGCAGATCCGGTGGGCAGAACACCGGGGAGCTGTTTTTT. Residues: CASRSGGQNTGELFF.

The chain is built from TRBV5-1 and TRBJ2-3, with D unresolved. This CDR3 has 12 amino acids. Trimming removed 3 bases from V and 14 bases from J, with 16 bases in between. Per the germline V gene, CDR1 is SGHRS and CDR2 is YFSETQ. CDR3 sequence (DNA): TGCGCCAGCAGCTCCGGAAACAGATACGCGTATTTT. Encoded protein: CASSSGNRYAYF.

The chain employs TRBV9 and TRBJ2-1; D might be TRBD2 (5 bases). CDR3 size: 16 residues. Trimming stripped 3 bases from V and 0 bases from J, with 13 bases between. Germline lookup yields CDR1 SGDLS and CDR2 YYNGEE. CDR3 coding DNA: TGTGCCAGCAGCGCGCGTCCGAGCGGCTCCTACAATGAGCAGTTCTTC. It encodes CASSARPSGSYNEQFF.

The rearrangement links TRBV28 to TRBJ2-3, with no clear D. The CDR3 is 13 amino acids. Germline loops: CDR1 MDHEN, CDR2 SYDVKM. The V gene lost 5 bases and the J gene lost 7 bases, with 13 bases spanning the gap. The CDR3 sequence is CASSPTHRNTQYF. The DNA for the CDR3 is TGTGCCAGCAGTCCCACCCATCGTAATACGCAGTATTTT.

This clonotype was found a few times. J is TRBJ2-1 and V is TRBV7-2, with D uncertain. The germline gives CDR1 SGHTA, CDR2 FQGNSA. CDR3 length: 13 residues. The V end lost 5 bases, the J end lost 6 bases, and 11 bases lay between the germline ends. For the CDR3, the DNA is TGTGCCAGCAGCCCCCAGATCATCAATGAGCAGTTCTTC. Translating it yields CASSPQIINEQFF.

This clonotype has a count of ten or more. The V and J genes are TRBV29-1 and TRBJ2-1; 11 bases are shared with TRBD2. The junction had 6 bases not matched to a gene; V was cut back by 6 bases and J by 5 bases. The CDR3 totals 14 residues. Germline values: CDR1 SQVTM, CDR2 ANQGSEA. CDR3 protein: CSVDGTSGNNEQFF. DNA for the CDR3: TGCAGCGTCGACGGGACTAGCGGCAACAATGAGCAGTTCTTC.

The rearrangement uses TRBV20-1 and TRBJ1-5; 8 bases are shared with TRBD1. Losses at the gene ends were 0 bases for V and 2 bases for J; bases not matched to a gene: 9. This CDR3 comprises 17 residues. Germline-derived CDR1 and CDR2 are DFQATT and SNEGSKA (reference sequence). The CDR3 DNA follows: TGCAGTGCTAGAGATTCCCGACAGGGGATCGGCAATCAGCCCCAGCATTTT. Protein product: CSARDSRQGIGNQPQHF.

This chain joins TRBV29-1 and TRBJ2-7, with TRBD1 as a possible D gene (6 bases). The germline gives CDR1 SQVTM, CDR2 ANQGSEA. The CDR3 has 15 amino acids. Deletions cut 6 bases from V and 3 bases from J, with 21 bases between. DNA for the CDR3: TGCAGCGTCGCACAGGGACGGACGACCAACTACGAGCAGTACTTC. Its translation: CSVAQGRTTNYEQYF.

The chain joins TRBV20-1 to TRBJ2-4; tentatively, D is TRBD1 (5 bases). The DNA matches TRBJ2-7 better at its end, which makes the J call doubtful. CDR1 and CDR2 from the germline V gene are DFQATT and SNEGSKA (reference sequence). This CDR3 region has 16 residues. The DNA of the CDR3 is TGCAGTGCCCGCCCTGGGCAGGGCACCTTTGTCTACGAGCAGTACTTC. Translation gives CSARPGQGTFVYEQYF.

This sequence joins TRBV6-1 and TRBJ2-3; 7 bases are shared with TRBD1. The CDR3 runs to 15 residues. V lost 4 bases and J lost 14; bases outside the gene matches: 18. Per the germline V gene, CDR1 is MNHNS and CDR2 is SASEGT. The DNA of the CDR3 is TGTGCCAGCAGTGGTCCGGGACAGAGACACAGATACGCGTATTTT. Protein sequence: CASSGPGQRHRYAYF.

The rearrangement links TRBV20-1 to TRBJ2-1; the D is unclear. CDR1 is DFQATT, CDR2 SNEGSKA, per germline (reference sequence). Trimming shortened V by 1 base and J by 6 bases, and 7 bases separated the two germline ends. The CDR3 has 12 amino acids. This chain's CDR3 is CSARAGLNEQFF. The DNA for the CDR3 is TGCAGTGCTAGAGCGGGCCTCAATGAGCAGTTCTTC.

The chain carries TRBV5-1 and TRBJ2-1; D may be TRBD1 (6 bases). The V and J ends lost 0 bases and 3 bases respectively, with 10 bases between them. CDR3 length: 15 amino acids. The germline CDR1 and CDR2 sequences are SGHRS and YFSETQ. CDR3 sequence (DNA): TGCGCCAGCAGCTTGGTAGTAGGGGGCTACAATGAGCAGTTCTTC. Translating it yields CASSLVVGGYNEQFF.

J is TRBJ1-4 and V is TRBV4-1, with D maybe TRBD1 (5 bases). This CDR3 comprises 16 residues. The germline gives CDR1 MGHRA, CDR2 YSYEKL. The ends were cut back, 1 base at V and 3 bases at J, with 12 bases in the middle. CDR3 DNA sequence: TGCGCCAGCAGCCAAGCTCCCGGGGCTGCTAATGAAAAACTGTTTTTT. Its translation: CASSQAPGAANEKLFF.

This clonotype was seen more than once but under ten times. The rearrangement joins TRBV21-1 to TRBJ2-1; TRBD2 was called by the table and not checked on the DNA. TRBV21-1 is classified as a pseudogene. There are 15 residues in the CDR3. The chain's CDR3 is CASRIIAGARNEQFF. The CDR3 region has the DNA TGTGCCAGCAGGATTATAGCGGGAGCGAGAAATGAGCAGTTCTTC.